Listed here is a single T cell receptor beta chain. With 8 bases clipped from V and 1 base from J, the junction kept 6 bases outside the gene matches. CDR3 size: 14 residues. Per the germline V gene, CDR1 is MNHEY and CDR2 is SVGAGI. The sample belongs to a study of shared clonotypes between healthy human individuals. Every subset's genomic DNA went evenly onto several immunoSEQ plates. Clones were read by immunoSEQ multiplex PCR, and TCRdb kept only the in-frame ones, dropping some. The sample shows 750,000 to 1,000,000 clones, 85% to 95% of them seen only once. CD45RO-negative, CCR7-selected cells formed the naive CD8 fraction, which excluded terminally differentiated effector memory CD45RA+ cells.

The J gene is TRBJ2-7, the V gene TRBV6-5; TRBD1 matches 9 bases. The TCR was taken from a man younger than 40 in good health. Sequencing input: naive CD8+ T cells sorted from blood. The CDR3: CASSRDRVSYEQYF. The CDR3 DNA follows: TGTGCCAGCTCTCGGGACAGGGTTTCCTACGAGCAGTACTTC.